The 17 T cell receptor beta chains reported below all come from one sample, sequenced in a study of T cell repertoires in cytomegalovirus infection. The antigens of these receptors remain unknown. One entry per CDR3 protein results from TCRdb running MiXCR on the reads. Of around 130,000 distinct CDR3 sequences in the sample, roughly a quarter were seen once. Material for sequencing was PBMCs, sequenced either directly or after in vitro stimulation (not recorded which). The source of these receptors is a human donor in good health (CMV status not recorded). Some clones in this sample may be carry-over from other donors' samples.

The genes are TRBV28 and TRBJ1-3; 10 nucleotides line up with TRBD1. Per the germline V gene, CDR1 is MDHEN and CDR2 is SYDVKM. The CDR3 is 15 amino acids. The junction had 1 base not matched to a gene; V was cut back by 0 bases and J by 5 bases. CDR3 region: CASSLWTGGRNTIYF. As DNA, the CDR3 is TGTGCCAGCAGTTTATGGACAGGGGGCAGAAACACCATATATTTT.

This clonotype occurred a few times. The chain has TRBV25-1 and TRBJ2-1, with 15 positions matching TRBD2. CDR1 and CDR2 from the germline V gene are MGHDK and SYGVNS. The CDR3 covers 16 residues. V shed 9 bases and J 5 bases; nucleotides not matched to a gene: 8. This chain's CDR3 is CASTTGTSGRNNEQFF. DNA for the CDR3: TGTGCCAGTACGACAGGGACTAGCGGGAGGAACAATGAGCAGTTCTTC.

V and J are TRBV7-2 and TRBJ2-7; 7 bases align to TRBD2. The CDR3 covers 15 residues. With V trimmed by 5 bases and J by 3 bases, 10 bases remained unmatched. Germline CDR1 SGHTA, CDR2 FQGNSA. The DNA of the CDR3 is TGTGCCAGCAGCCCCCGTAGCGGGCCGGGCTACGAGCAGTACTTC. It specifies CASSPRSGPGYEQYF.

The CDR3 DNA reads TGTGCCAGCAGCTCTAGGACTAGCGGGATTTCCTACAATGAGCAGTTCTTC. This codes for CASSSRTSGISYNEQFF. This chain uses TRBV6-2 or TRBV6-3 with TRBJ2-1, with 12 bases lining up with TRBD2. V shed 6 bases, J shed 1 base, and the junction held 7 bases outside the gene matches. Germline CDR1 reads MNHEY; CDR2 reads SVGEGT. This CDR3 has 17 residues.

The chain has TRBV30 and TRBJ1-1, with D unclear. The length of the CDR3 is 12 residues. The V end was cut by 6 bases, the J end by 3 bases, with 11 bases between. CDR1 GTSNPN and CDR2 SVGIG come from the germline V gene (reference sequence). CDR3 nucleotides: TGTGCCTGCATTGACTGGGACACTGAAGCTTTCTTT. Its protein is CACIDWDTEAFF.

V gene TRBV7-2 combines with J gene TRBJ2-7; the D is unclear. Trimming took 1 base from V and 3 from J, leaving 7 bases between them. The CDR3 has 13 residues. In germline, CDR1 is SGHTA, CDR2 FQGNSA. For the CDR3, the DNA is TGTGCCAGCAGCTTAGTCGGACGCTACGAGCAGTACTTC. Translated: CASSLVGRYEQYF.

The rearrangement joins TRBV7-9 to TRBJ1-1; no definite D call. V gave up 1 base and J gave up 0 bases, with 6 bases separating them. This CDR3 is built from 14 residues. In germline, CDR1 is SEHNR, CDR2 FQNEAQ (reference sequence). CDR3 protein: CASSLEMVNTEAFF. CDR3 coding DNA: TGTGCCAGCAGCTTAGAGATGGTGAACACTGAAGCTTTCTTT.

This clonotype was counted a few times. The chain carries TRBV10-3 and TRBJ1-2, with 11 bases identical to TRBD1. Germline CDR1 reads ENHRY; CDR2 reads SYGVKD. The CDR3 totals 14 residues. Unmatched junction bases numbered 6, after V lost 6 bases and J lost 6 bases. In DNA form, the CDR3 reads TGTGCCATCAGGGGGACAGGGGGTACCGATGGCTACACCTTC. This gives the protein CAIRGTGGTDGYTF.

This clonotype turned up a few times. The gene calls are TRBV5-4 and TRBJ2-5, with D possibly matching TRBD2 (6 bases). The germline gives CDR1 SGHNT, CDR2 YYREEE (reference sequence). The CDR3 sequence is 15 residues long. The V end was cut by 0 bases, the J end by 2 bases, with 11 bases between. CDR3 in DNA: TGTGCCAGCAGCTTGGCCGGGACTTCGCAAGAGACCCAGTACTTC. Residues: CASSLAGTSQETQYF.

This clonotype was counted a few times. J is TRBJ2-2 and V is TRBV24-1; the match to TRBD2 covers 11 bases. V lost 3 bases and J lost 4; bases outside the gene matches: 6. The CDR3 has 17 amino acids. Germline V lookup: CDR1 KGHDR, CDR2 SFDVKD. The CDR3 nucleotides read TGTGCCACCAGTGATCCGCCTGGGACTAGCGGCACCGGGGAGCTGTTTTTT. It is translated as CATSDPPGTSGTGELFF.

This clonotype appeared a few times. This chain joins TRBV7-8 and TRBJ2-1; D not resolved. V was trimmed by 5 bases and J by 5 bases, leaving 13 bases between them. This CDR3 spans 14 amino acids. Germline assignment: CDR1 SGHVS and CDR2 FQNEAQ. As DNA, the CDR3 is TGTGCCAGCAGCCGCCGTGCTGAAAACAATGAGCAGTTCTTC. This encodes CASSRRAENNEQFF. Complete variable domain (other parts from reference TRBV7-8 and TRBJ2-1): GAGVSQSPRYKVAKRGQDVALRCDPISGHVSLFWYQQALGQGPEFLTYFQNEAQLDKSGLPSDRFFAERPEGSVSTLKIQRTQQEDSAVYLCASSRRAENNEQFFGPGTRLTVL.

The CDR3 loop is CAISAEEIQRTEAFF. CDR3 nucleotide sequence: TGTGCCATCAGCGCAGAGGAAATTCAAAGGACTGAAGCTTTCTTT. J is TRBJ1-1 and V is TRBV10-3; D is ambiguous. Germline CDR1 and CDR2: ENHRY and SYGVKD. V was clipped by 6 bases and J by 5 bases, with 19 bases between them. The CDR3 contains 15 residues.

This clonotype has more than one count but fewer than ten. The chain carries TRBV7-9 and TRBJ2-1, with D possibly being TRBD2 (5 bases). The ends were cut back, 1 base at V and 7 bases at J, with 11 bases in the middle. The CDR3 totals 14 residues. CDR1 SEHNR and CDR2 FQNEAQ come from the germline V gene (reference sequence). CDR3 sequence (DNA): TGTGCCAGCAGCTTAGGGGGATCGGGAAATGAGCAGTTCTTC. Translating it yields CASSLGGSGNEQFF. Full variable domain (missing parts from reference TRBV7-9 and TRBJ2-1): DTGVSQNPRHKITKRGQNVTFRCDPISEHNRLYWYRQTLGQGPEFLTYFQNEAQLEKSRLLSDRFSAERPKGSFSTLEIQRTEQGDSAMYLCASSLGGSGNEQFFGPGTRLTVL.

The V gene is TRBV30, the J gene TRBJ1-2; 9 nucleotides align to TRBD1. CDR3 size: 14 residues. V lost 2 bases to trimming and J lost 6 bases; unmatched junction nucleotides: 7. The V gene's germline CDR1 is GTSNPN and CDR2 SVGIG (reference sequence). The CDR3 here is CAWSQQGAEDGYTF. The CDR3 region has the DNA TGTGCCTGGAGTCAACAGGGGGCGGAAGATGGCTACACCTTC.

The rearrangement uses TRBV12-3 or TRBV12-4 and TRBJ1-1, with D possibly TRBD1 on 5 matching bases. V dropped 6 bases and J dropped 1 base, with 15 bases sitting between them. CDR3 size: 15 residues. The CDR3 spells CASRARGAPNTEAFF. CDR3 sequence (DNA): TGTGCCAGCAGAGCCCGAGGGGCTCCGAACACTGAAGCTTTCTTT.

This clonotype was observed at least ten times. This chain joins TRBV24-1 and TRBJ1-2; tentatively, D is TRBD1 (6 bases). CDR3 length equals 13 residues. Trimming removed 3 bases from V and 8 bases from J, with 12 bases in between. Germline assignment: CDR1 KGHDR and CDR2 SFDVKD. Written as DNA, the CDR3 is TGTGCCACCAGTGATCGGGACAATCGAGGCTACACCTTC. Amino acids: CATSDRDNRGYTF.

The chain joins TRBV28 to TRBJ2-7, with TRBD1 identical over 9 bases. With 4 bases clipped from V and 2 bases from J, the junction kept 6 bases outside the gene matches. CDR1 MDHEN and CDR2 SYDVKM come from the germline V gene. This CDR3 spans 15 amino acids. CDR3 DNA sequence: TGTGCCAGCAGTTGGGGGACAGGGACCCCCTACGAGCAGTACTTC. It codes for CASSWGTGTPYEQYF. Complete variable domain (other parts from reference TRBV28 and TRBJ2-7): DVKVTQSSRYLVKRTGEKVFLECVQDMDHENMFWYRQDPGLGLRLIYFSYDVKMKEKGDIPEGYSVSREKKERFSLILESASTNQTSMYLCASSWGTGTPYEQYFGPGTRLTVT.